The present T cell receptor (beta chain) was sequenced within a study of response to subunit inactivated influenza vaccine. Study findings and constraints: Few additional T cells are recruited per seasonal influenza vaccination, authors suggested.

There are a few counts of this clonotype. Its antigen is unidentified. Each CDR3 protein is one row after TCRdb ran MiXCR on the RT-PCR reads. Of 800,000 or so distinct CDR3 sequences listed, 21% are singletons. V was cut by 0 bases and J by 4 bases, with 12 bases left in between. The CDR3 is 16 amino acids. Germline CDR1 is LGHNA and CDR2 is YNFKEQ. Sequenced material: PBMCs from blood, taken around 5 days after vaccination. This sequence joins TRBV4-2 and TRBJ1-4; maybe TRBD1 (5 bases). The receptor was derived from a man in his forties or fifties who received an inactivated influenza vaccine. The CDR3 region is CASSQDLGTLNEKLFF. For the CDR3, the DNA is TGTGCCAGCAGCCAAGATCTTGGGACCCTTAATGAAAAACTGTTTTTT.